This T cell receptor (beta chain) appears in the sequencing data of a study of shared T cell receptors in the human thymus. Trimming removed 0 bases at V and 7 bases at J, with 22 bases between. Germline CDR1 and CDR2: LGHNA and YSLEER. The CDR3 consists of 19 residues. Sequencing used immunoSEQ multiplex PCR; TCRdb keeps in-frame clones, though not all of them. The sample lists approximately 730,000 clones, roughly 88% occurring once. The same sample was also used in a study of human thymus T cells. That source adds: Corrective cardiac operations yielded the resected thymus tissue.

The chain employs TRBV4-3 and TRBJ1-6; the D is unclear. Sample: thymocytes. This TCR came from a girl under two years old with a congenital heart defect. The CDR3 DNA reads TGCGCCAGCAGCCAAGATGGGCAAGGGAGTGAAATATCGAATTCACCCCTCCACTTT. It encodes CASSQDGQGSEISNSPLHF.